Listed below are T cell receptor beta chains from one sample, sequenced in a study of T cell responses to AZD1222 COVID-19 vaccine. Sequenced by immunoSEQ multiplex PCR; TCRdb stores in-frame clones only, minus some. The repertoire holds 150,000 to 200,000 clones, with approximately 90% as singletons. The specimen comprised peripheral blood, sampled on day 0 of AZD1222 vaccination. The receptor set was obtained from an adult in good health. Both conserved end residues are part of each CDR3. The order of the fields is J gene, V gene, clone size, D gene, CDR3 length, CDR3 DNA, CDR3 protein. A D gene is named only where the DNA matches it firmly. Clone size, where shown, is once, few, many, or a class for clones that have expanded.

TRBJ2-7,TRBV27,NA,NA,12,TGTGCCAGCAGGGGTATTGGCTACGAGCAGTACTTC,CASRGIGYEQYF
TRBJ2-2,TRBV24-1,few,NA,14,TGTGCCACCAGTGATTTGAGGGACACCGGGGAGCTGTTTTTT,CATSDLRDTGELFF
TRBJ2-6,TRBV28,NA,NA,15,TGTGCCAGCAGTTCCGGGAACTCTGGGGCCAACGTCCTGACTTTC,CASSSGNSGANVLTF
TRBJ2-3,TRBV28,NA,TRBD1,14,TGTGCCAGCAGTTTATCCGACAGGGGCGATACGCAGTATTTT,CASSLSDRGDTQYF
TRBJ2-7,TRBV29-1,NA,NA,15,TGCAGCGTTGCCTGGGGCCTTAGTGGTTTCTACGAGCAGTACTTC,CSVAWGLSGFYEQYF
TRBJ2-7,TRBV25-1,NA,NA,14,TGTGCCAGCAGTGAATCTTCCAACTCCTACGAGCAGTACTTC,CASSESSNSYEQYF
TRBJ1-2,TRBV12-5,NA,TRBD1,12,TGTGCTAGTGGGCGACAGGGGGTCATCTACACCTTC,CASGRQGVIYTF
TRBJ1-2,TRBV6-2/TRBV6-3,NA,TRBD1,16,TGTGCCAGCAGTTCCCGGCGCGGGACAGGGGGCTCTGGCTACACCTTC,CASSSRRGTGGSGYTF
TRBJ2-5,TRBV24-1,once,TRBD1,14,TGTGCCACCGCCCGACAGGGGGTGGGTGAGACCCAGTACTTC,CATARQGVGETQYF
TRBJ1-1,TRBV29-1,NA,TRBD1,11,TGCAGCGTTCAGGGGGCCCTTGAGGCTTTCTTT,CSVQGALEAFF
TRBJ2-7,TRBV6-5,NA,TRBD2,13,TGTGCCAGCAGTTACACCCGGCGGGGGGAGCAGTACTTC,CASSYTRRGEQYF
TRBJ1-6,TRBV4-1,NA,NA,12,TGCGCCAGCAGTTGGGGTGAATCACCCCTCCACTTT,CASSWGESPLHF
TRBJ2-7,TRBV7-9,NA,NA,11,TGTGCCAGCAGCTTAGGTCTCGAGCAGTACTTC,CASSLGLEQYF
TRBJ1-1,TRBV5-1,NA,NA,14,TGCGCCAGCAGCTCGGGACACCCGAACACTGAAGCTTTCTTT,CASSSGHPNTEAFF
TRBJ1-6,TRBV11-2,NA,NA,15,TGTGCCAGCAGCTTAGCTCGGGGAGGTAATTCACCCCTCCACTTT,CASSLARGGNSPLHF
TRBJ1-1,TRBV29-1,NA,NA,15,TGCAGCGTTATAGGGCAGCTACCTATGAACACTGAAGCTTTCTTT,CSVIGQLPMNTEAFF
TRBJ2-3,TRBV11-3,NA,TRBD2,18,TGTGCCAGCAGCTTAACGGGGACGGGGGGGTTAAGCACAGATACGCAGTATTTT,CASSLTGTGGLSTDTQYF
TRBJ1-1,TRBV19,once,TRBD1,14,TGTGCCAGTAGTCCCCGACAGGGAAACACTGAAGCTTTCTTT,CASSPRQGNTEAFF
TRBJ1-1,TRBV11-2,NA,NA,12,TGTGCCAGCAGCGATCCTAGCACTGAAGCTTTCTTT,CASSDPSTEAFF
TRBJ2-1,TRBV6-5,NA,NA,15,TGTGCCAGCAGTTACCTCTCAGGGGTTGGGAATGAGCAGTTCTTC,CASSYLSGVGNEQFF
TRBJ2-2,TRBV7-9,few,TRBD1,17,TGTGCCAGCAGCCACTTACAGGGGTCTCTGAACACCGGGGAGCTGTTTTTT,CASSHLQGSLNTGELFF
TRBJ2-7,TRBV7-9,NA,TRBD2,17,TGTGCCAGCAGCTGCCGGGAAAGGGAGGGGAGTACGTGCGAGCAGTACTTC,CASSCREREGSTCEQYF
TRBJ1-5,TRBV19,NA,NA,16,TGTGCCAGTAGTGGGAGACAGACGGGTAGCAATCAGCCCCAGCATTTT,CASSGRQTGSNQPQHF
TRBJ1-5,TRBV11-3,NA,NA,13,TGTGCCAGCAGCTGGACTAGCAATCAGCCCCAGCATTTT,CASSWTSNQPQHF